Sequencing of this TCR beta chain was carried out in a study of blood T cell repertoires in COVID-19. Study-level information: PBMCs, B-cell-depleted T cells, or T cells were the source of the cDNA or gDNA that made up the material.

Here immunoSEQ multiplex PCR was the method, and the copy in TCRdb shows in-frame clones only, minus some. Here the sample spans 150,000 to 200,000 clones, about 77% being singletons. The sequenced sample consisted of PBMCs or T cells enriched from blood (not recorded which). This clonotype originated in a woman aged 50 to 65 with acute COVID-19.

CDR3 in DNA: TGCAGCGCTGGGGACAGGAACTATGGCTACACCTTC. It yields the protein CSAGDRNYGYTF. V gene TRBV29-1 combines with J gene TRBJ1-2; TRBD1 agrees at 8 bases. Germline CDR1 reads SQVTM; CDR2 reads ANQGSEA. The V segment lost 7 bases and the J segment 2 bases; nucleotides outside the gene matches: 3. This CDR3 comprises 12 residues. Full variable domain (remainder filled in from reference TRBV29-1 and TRBJ1-2): SAVISQKPSRDICQRGTSLTIQCQVDSQVTMMFWYRQQPGQSLTLIATANQGSEATYESGFVIDKFPISRPNLTFSTLTVSNMSPEDSSIYLCSAGDRNYGYTFGSGTRLTVV.